This TCR beta chain originates from a study of cytomegalovirus exposure and HLA in healthy donors. The primer mix had 60 Vbeta and 13 Jbeta primers. Produced via immunoSEQ multiplex PCR; TCRdb's table is partial and in-frame only. The sample holds roughly 140,000 clones, more than 65% seen once. Germline CDR1 and CDR2: MNHEY and SMNVEV (reference sequence). There are 15 residues in the CDR3. The V end lost 0 bases, the J end lost 4 bases, and 12 bases lay between the germline ends. The sample comprised PBMCs. The chain employs TRBV27 and TRBJ1-2, with TRBD1 as a possible D gene (6 bases). This receptor was identified in a man aged 25-45 years in good health and CMV-seropositive. CDR3 nucleotide sequence: TGTGCCAGCAGTTTATCGAGACACAGGGCCTATGGCTACACCTTC. Its protein is CASSLSRHRAYGYTF.